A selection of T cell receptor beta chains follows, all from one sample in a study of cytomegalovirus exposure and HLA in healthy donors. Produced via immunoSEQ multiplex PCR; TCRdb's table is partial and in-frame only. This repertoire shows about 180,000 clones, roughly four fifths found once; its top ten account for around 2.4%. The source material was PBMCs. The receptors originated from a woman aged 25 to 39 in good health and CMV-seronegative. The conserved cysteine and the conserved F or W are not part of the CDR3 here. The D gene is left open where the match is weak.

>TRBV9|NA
ASSSREDNSPLH
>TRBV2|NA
ASDGSGGLNTEAF
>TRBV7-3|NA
ASSPRVVTSGELF
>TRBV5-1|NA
ASSLALVGTDTQY
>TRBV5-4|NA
ASSLRGGGTEAF
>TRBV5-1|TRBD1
ASSPGIGTAAYEQY
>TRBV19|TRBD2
ASRPPLSGNGEQF
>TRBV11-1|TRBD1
ASSLGGQGRVANVLT
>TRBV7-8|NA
ASSLTVLGVWDYGYT
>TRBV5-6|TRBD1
ASSSAGQGQEQF
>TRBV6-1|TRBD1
ASSSRQGTASGYT
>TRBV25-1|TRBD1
ASSAGQGALTDTQY
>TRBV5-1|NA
ASSLVAIPGTDTQY
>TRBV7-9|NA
ASSSDGTQQETQY
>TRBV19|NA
ASSMPGRGEKLF
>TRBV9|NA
ASSAARDNEQF
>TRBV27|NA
ASSLWGGIPPEGLF
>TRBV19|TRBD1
ASSGQGGNQPQH
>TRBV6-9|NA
ASSYRESYNEQF
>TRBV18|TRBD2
ASSPPAGGAYEQY
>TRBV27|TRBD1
ASRHDRDQPQH
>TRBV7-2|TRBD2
ASSKEAGGPGEQF
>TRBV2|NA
ASSGLGAGEQY
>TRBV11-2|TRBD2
ASSSRGSSTDTQY
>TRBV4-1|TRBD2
ASSHPAAGDGTDTQY
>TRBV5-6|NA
ASSLDSDYGYT
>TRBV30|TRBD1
AWEGGQGTNEQY
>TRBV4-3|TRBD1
ASSQDQGADTEAF